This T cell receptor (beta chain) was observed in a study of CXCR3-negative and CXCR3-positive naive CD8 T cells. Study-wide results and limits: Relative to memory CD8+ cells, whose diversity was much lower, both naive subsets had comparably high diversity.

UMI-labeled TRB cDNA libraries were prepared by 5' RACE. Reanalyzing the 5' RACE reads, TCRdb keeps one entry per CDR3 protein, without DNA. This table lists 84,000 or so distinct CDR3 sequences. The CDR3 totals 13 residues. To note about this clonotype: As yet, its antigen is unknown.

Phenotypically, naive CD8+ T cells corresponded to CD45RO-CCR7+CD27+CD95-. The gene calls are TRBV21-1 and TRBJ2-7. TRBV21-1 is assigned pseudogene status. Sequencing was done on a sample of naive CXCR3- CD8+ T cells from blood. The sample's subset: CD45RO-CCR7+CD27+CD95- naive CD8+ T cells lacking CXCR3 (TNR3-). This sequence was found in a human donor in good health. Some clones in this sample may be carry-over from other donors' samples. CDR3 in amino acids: CASNWGRYYEQYF.